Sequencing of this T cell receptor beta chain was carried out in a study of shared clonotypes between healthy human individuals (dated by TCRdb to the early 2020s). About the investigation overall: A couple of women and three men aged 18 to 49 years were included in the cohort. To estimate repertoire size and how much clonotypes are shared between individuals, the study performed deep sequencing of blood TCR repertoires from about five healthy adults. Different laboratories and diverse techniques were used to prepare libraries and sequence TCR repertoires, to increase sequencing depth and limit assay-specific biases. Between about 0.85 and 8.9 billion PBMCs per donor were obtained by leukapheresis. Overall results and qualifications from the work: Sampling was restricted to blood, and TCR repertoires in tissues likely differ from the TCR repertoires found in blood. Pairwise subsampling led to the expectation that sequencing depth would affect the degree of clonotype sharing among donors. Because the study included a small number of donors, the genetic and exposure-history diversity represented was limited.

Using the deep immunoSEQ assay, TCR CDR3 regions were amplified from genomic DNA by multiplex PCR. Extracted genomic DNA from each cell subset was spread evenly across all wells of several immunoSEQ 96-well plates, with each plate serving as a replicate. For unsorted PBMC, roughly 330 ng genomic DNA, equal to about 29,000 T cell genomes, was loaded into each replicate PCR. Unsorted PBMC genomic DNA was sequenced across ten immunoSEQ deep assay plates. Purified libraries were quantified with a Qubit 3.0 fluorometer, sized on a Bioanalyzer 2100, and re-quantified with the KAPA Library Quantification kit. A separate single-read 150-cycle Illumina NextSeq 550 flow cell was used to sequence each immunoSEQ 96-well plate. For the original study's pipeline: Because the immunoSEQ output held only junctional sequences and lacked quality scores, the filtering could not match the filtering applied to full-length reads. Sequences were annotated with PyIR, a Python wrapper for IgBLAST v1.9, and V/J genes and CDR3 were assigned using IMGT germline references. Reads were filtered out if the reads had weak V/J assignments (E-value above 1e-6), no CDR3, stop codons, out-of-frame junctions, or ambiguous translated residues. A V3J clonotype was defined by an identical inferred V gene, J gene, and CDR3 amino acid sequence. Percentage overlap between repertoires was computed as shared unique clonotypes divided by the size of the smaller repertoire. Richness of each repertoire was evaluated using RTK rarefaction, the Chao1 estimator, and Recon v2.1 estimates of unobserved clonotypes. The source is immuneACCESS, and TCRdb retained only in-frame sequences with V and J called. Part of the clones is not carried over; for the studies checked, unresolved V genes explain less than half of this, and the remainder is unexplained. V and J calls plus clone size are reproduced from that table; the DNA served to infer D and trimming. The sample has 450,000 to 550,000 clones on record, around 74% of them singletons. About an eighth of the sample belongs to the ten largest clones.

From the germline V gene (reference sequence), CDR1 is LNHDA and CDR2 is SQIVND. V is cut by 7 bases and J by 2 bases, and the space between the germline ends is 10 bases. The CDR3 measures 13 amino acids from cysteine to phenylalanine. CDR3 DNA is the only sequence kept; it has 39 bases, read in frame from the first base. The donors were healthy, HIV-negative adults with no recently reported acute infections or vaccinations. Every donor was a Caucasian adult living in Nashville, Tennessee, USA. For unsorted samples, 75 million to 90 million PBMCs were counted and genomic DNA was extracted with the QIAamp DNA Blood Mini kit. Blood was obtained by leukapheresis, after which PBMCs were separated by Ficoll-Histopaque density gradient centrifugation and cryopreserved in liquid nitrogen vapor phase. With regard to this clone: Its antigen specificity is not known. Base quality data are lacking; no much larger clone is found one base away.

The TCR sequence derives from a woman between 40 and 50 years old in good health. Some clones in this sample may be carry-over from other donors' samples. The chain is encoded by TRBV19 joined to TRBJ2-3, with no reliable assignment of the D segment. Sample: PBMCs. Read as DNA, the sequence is TGTGCCAGTATGAGAAAGAACACAGATACGCAGTATTTT. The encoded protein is CASMRKNTDTQYF.